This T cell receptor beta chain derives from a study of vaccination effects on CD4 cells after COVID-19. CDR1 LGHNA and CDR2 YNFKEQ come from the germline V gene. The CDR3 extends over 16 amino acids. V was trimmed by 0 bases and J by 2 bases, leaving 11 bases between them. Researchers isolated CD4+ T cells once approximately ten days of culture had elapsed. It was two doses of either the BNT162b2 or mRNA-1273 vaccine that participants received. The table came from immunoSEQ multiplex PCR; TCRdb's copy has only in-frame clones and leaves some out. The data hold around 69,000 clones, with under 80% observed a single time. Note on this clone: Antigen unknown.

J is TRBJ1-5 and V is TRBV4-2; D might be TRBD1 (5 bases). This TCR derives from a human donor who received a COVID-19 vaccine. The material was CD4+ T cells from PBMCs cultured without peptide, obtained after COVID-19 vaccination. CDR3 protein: CASSQDPGVGNQPQHF. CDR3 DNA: TGTGCCAGCAGCCAAGATCCGGGGGTTGGCAATCAGCCCCAGCATTTT.